These 20 T cell receptor beta chains were sequenced from one sample in a study of blood T cell repertoires in COVID-19. Profiled with immunoSEQ multiplex PCR; TCRdb holds only in-frame clones, not every one. The sample has around 180,000 clones, approximately 90% seen once. Specimen: peripheral blood. All receptors come from a human donor in a cohort sampled during active COVID-19.

Only one count was recorded for this clone. V gene TRBV2 combines with J gene TRBJ1-1; D remains unclear. The CDR3 consists of 13 residues. V shed 3 bases and J shed 0 bases, with 5 bases lying between them. Germline V CDR1 and CDR2: SNHLY, FYNNEI. CDR3 coding DNA: TGTGCCAGCAGTGATGAGCTGAACACTGAAGCTTTCTTT. Amino acids: CASSDELNTEAFF.

The V call is TRBV3-1 (or the pseudogene TRBV3-2), the J call TRBJ2-1, with 7 bases identical to TRBD2. CDR1 and CDR2 from the germline V gene are LGHDT and YNNKEL (reference sequence). The CDR3 runs to 16 residues. The V segment lost 4 bases and the J segment 4 bases; nucleotides outside the gene matches: 10. CDR3 loop: CASSPVGGGAYNEQFF. The CDR3 region has the DNA TGTGCCAGCAGCCCAGTGGGGGGGGGTGCGTACAATGAGCAGTTCTTC.

This clone was picked up one time. CDR3 amino acids: CASSTRDRVMDTQYF. As DNA, the CDR3 is TGTGCCAGCAGCACCCGGGACAGGGTGATGGATACGCAGTATTTT. This sequence joins TRBV9 and TRBJ2-3; 9 bases align to TRBD1. Trimming removed 4 bases from V and 6 bases from J; junction bases left unmatched: 9. Germline V gene data show CDR1 as SGDLS and CDR2 as YYNGEE. CDR3 length: 15 residues.

The DNA for the CDR3 is TGTGCCAGCAGCCGCCATCGCGGGGGGCCGTCCGATACGCAGTATTTT. This encodes CASSRHRGGPSDTQYF. The chain joins TRBV14 to TRBJ2-3; 8 bases fit TRBD2. Germline V gene data show CDR1 as SGHDN and CDR2 as FVKESK. This CDR3 spans 16 amino acids. Trimming cost V 4 bases and J 6 bases; bases outside gene matches: 12. The full variable domain, rest sourced from reference TRBV14 and TRBJ2-3, is EAGVTQFPSHSVIEKGQTVTLRCDPISGHDNLYWYRRVMGKEIKFLLHFVKESKQDESGMPNNRFLAERTGGTYSTLKVQPAELEDSGVYFCASSRHRGGPSDTQYFGPGTRLTVL.

Written as DNA, the CDR3 is TGCGCCAGCAGCCCCCTCCTGAGGGTCGAGCAGTTCTTC. Residues: CASSPLLRVEQFF. The rearrangement joins TRBV4-3 to TRBJ2-1, with D possibly being TRBD2 (5 bases). V lost 4 bases, J lost 10 bases, and 14 bases lay in between. The CDR3 is made up of 13 amino acids. Germline CDR1 and CDR2: LGHNA and YSLEER.

The chain recombines TRBV18 with TRBJ1-3, with unresolved D. Trimming removed 3 bases at V and 5 bases at J, with 8 bases between. This CDR3 spans 13 amino acids. Germline-derived CDR1 and CDR2 are KGHSH and LQKENI. The CDR3 sequence is CASSPYPRNTIYF. The CDR3 DNA sequence: TGTGCCAGCTCACCCTATCCTCGAAACACCATATATTTT.

The chain joins TRBV11-2 to TRBJ1-3; 7 nucleotides line up with TRBD1. V was pared by 5 bases and J by 2 bases, with 6 bases of the junction left unmatched. This CDR3 is 15 amino acids long. Germline V gene sequence: CDR1 SGHAT, CDR2 FQNNGV. In nucleotides, the CDR3 is TGTGCCAGCAGCCAGGACAGGCTGCCTGGAAACACCATATATTTT. This translates into CASSQDRLPGNTIYF.

The gene calls are TRBV6-2 or TRBV6-3 and TRBJ1-2, with D hard to call. CDR3 size: 16 residues. Germline V gives CDR1 MNHEY, CDR2 SVGEGT. V was trimmed by 0 bases and J by 4 bases, leaving 15 bases between them. The CDR3 loop reads CASSYSRGIKTYGYTF. Here the CDR3 DNA reads TGTGCCAGCAGTTACTCTCGGGGAATAAAGACCTATGGCTACACCTTC.

This clone was observed once. Here the CDR3 DNA reads TGTGCCAGCCGTCTACGGGATGACTACGAGCAGTACTTC. Amino acid sequence: CASRLRDDYEQYF. J is TRBJ2-7 and V is TRBV7-8; D might be TRBD2 (5 bases). V was trimmed by 8 bases and J by 3 bases, leaving 14 bases between them. Germline values: CDR1 SGHVS, CDR2 FQNEAQ. The CDR3 is 13 residues long.

This chain uses TRBV14 with TRBJ2-1, with TRBD2 matching 8 bases. Germline values: CDR1 SGHDN, CDR2 FVKESK. CDR3 length equals 17 residues. V shed 2 bases, J shed 5 bases, and the junction held 11 bases outside the gene matches. DNA of the CDR3: TGTGCCAGCAGCCAAAGCCGGCCGGGGACTAGTCACAATGAGCAGTTCTTC. It is translated as CASSQSRPGTSHNEQFF. Full variable domain (missing parts from reference TRBV14 and TRBJ2-1): EAGVTQFPSHSVIEKGQTVTLRCDPISGHDNLYWYRRVMGKEIKFLLHFVKESKQDESGMPNNRFLAERTGGTYSTLKVQPAELEDSGVYFCASSQSRPGTSHNEQFFGPGTRLTVL.

This chain joins TRBV24-1 and TRBJ2-7; maybe TRBD1 (5 bases). Germline-derived CDR1 and CDR2 are KGHDR and SFDVKD. V was trimmed by 4 bases and J by 3 bases, leaving 12 bases between them. The CDR3 has 14 amino acids. CDR3: CATSDSPGHYEQYF. The CDR3 nucleotides read TGTGCCACCAGTGACTCACCAGGGCACTACGAGCAGTACTTC.

J is TRBJ2-3 and V is TRBV6-5; weak D call: TRBD1 (5 bases). Germline V CDR1 and CDR2: MNHEY, SVGAGI. The V and J ends lost 9 bases and 2 bases respectively, with 15 bases between them. This CDR3 is built from 14 residues. CDR3 DNA: TGTGCCAGTCTCCGGCAAGGACACACAGATACGCAGTATTTT. Amino acid sequence: CASLRQGHTDTQYF.

This sequence joins TRBV18 and TRBJ1-2; unclear D gene. V was shortened by 1 base and J by 2 bases, with 2 bases between the two germline ends. Germline V CDR1 and CDR2: KGHSH, LQKENI. This CDR3 has 12 residues. For the CDR3, the DNA is TGTGCCAGCTCACCACTAAACTATGGCTACACCTTC. It is translated as CASSPLNYGYTF. The full variable domain, in which reference TRBV18 and TRBJ1-2 provide the parts outside the CDR3, is NAGVMQNPRHLVRRRGQEARLRCSPMKGHSHVYWYRQLPEEGLKFMVYLQKENIIDESGMPKERFSAEFPKEGPSILRIQQVVRGDSAAYFCASSPLNYGYTFGSGTRLTVV.

This clone has only one observation. The chain has TRBV21-1 and TRBJ1-2; the table's D call of TRBD1 was not tested on the DNA. TRBV21-1 is a listed pseudogene. This CDR3 has 16 residues. CDR3: CASSIRQGAEIYGYTF. CDR3 nucleotides: TGTGCCAGCAGCATACGACAGGGGGCCGAAATCTATGGCTACACCTTC.

V and J are TRBV18 and TRBJ2-3, with 8 bases matching TRBD1. With 8 bases clipped from V and 5 bases from J, the junction kept 9 bases outside the gene matches. The CDR3 loop spans 14 amino acids. CDR1 KGHSH and CDR2 LQKENI come from the germline V gene. The CDR3 here is CASARQGLGDTQYF. CDR3 bases: TGTGCCAGCGCGAGACAGGGGTTAGGAGATACGCAGTATTTT. Full variable domain (missing parts from reference TRBV18 and TRBJ2-3): NAGVMQNPRHLVRRRGQEARLRCSPMKGHSHVYWYRQLPEEGLKFMVYLQKENIIDESGMPKERFSAEFPKEGPSILRIQQVVRGDSAAYFCASARQGLGDTQYFGPGTRLTVL.

The chain has TRBV5-1 and TRBJ2-7, with 7 nucleotides matching TRBD1. Germline CDR1 reads SGHRS; CDR2 reads YFSETQ. The CDR3 has 15 amino acids. After removal of 4 bases from V and 0 bases from J, the junction contained 7 bases not matched to a gene. DNA for the CDR3: TGCGCCAGCAGCGCCAACCGGGACAGCTCCTACGAGCAGTACTTC. Protein sequence: CASSANRDSSYEQYF.

The chain joins TRBV4-2 to TRBJ1-5; D is uncertain. The CDR3 is made up of 13 amino acids. The germline V gene has CDR1 LGHNA and CDR2 YNFKEQ. Trimming removed 0 bases at V and 8 bases at J, with 8 bases between. The CDR3 DNA reads TGTGCCAGCAGCCAAGACAGTCCCGAGCCCCAGCATTTT. As protein: CASSQDSPEPQHF.

This rearrangement joins TRBV19 to TRBJ2-2; D is possibly TRBD1 (5 bases). This CDR3 is 15 amino acids long. The ends were cut back, 3 bases at V and 7 bases at J, with 15 bases in the middle. Germline lookup yields CDR1 LNHDA and CDR2 SQIVND (reference sequence). The CDR3 is CASSILSAGLGELFF. Written as DNA, the CDR3 is TGTGCCAGTAGTATTTTGTCTGCAGGGCTCGGGGAGCTGTTTTTT.

The chain joins TRBV7-2 to TRBJ1-5; 7 nucleotides match TRBD1. The CDR3 loop spans 16 amino acids. Germline CDR1 SGHTA, CDR2 FQGNSA. J was trimmed by 4 bases and V by 2 bases; bases with no gene match: 8. The CDR3 loop is CASSLKTGVLNQPQHF. Here the CDR3 DNA reads TGTGCCAGCAGCTTAAAAACAGGGGTCCTTAATCAGCCCCAGCATTTT.

This clone was observed once. The J gene is TRBJ1-2, the V gene TRBV5-8; TRBD1 matches 7 bases. This CDR3 has 15 residues. The V segment lost 0 bases and the J segment 4 bases; nucleotides outside the gene matches: 6. The germline V gene encodes CDR1 SGHTS and CDR2 YDEGEE. The CDR3 protein is CASSLGTGLGYGYTF. The DNA for the CDR3 is TGTGCCAGCAGCTTGGGGACAGGTCTAGGCTATGGCTACACCTTC. Using reference TRBV5-8 and TRBJ1-2 for the parts outside the CDR3, the full variable domain is EAGVTQSPTHLIKTRGQQATLRCSPISGHTSVYWYQQALGLGLQFLLWYDEGEERNRGNFPPRFSGRQFPNYSSELNVNALELEDSALYLCASSLGTGLGYGYTFGSGTRLTVV.